The entry below describes one T cell receptor beta chain. Antigen unknown. Possible read error: a much larger clone is one base away. The source of the sample is a study of metastatic and nonmetastatic thyroid tumors. Overall study: A comparison of repertoires was made across blood and tumor or nodule tissue from malignant and benign thyroid patients.

Germline V gene data show CDR1 as DFQATT and CDR2 as SNEGSKA (reference sequence). This CDR3 spans 12 amino acids. In the study's own analysis: The study built a papillary thyroid cancer distant-metastasis classifier from CDR3 differences across clinicopathological groups. TCRdb used MiXCR to call clones anew from the PCR reads. The V and J calls were not made by the authors but by TCRdb's processing. The sample has fewer than 45,000 clones; around 21% are singletons. Study findings and constraints: Reported TCR beta diversity, measured in blood and tumor, was significantly higher for malignant thyroid tumors than for benign nodules.

Thyroid surgery was performed in patients who had received no treatment beforehand. The rearrangement links TRBV20-1 to TRBJ2-5; D possibly corresponds to TRBD1 (6 bases). The material sequenced was blood. This TCR derives from a female donor with papillary thyroid cancer or a benign thyroid nodule (not recorded which). Some clones in this sample may be carry-over from other donors' samples. CDR3: CSANPAGETKYF. CDR3 coding DNA: TGCAGTGCTAACCCAGCAGGGGAGACCAAGTACTTC.